Listed here are 21 T cell receptor beta chains from one sample, sequenced in a study of T cells after yellow fever vaccination. MiXCR, applied by TCRdb to the 5' RACE reads, yields one record per CDR3 protein. This table has hundreds of thousands of distinct CDR3 sequences, under 7.5% appearing once. The sample here was PBMCs, taken 5 days after the yellow fever booster vaccination. The source of these receptors is a man younger than 40 who received the YFV17D yellow fever vaccine.

This clonotype was counted a few times. The genes are TRBV6-5 and TRBJ2-1, with D perhaps matching TRBD2 (5 bases). The CDR3 totals 13 residues. V shed 4 bases and J shed 10 bases, with 14 bases lying between them. Germline V gene data show CDR1 as MNHEY and CDR2 as SVGAGI. CDR3 sequence: CASSLYKEDEQFF. The CDR3 region has the DNA TGTGCCAGCAGTTTATACAAGGAGGACGAGCAGTTCTTC.

Only a few counts were recorded for this clonotype. The chain carries TRBV7-9 and TRBJ2-3, with TRBD1 as a possible D gene (5 bases). CDR3 length: 15 residues. Germline V gene lookup returns CDR1 SEHNR and CDR2 FQNEAQ (reference sequence). V shed 1 base and J shed 4 bases, with 12 bases lying between them. CDR3 in amino acids: CASSLGGKMADTQYF. Written as DNA, the CDR3 is TGTGCCAGCAGCTTAGGGGGCAAGATGGCAGATACGCAGTATTTT.

The chain combines TRBV20-1 with TRBJ2-1, with 8 bases lining up with TRBD2. The junction had 15 bases not matched to a gene; V was cut back by 3 bases and J by 8 bases. This CDR3 has 16 amino acids. CDR1 DFQATT and CDR2 SNEGSKA come from the germline V gene (reference sequence). CDR3 residues: CSASGLTLRGGDEQFF. In DNA form, the CDR3 reads TGCAGTGCTAGTGGTCTAACGTTACGGGGGGGGGATGAGCAGTTCTTC.

This clonotype was detected a few times. The chain is built from TRBV29-1 and TRBJ1-2; no clear D. The CDR3 loop spans 9 amino acids. From germline, CDR1 is SQVTM and CDR2 ANQGSEA. Trimming removed 3 bases from V and 6 bases from J, with 2 bases in between. For the CDR3, the DNA is TGCAGCGTTGATGATGGCTACACCTTC. Its protein is CSVDDGYTF.

This clonotype occurred a few times. The gene calls are TRBV4-2 and TRBJ2-5, with 10 nucleotides matching TRBD1. This CDR3 is 17 amino acids long. Germline V gene sequence: CDR1 LGHNA, CDR2 YNFKEQ. J gave up 5 bases and V 5 bases, and 14 bases lay outside the gene matches. CDR3: CASSKGTTGGFPETQYF. In nucleotides, the CDR3 is TGTGCCAGCAGCAAAGGCACGACAGGGGGCTTTCCGGAGACCCAGTACTTC.

This clonotype appeared a few times. V and J are TRBV18 and TRBJ2-7, with D perhaps being TRBD1 or TRBD2 (5 bases each). Germline CDR1 and CDR2: KGHSH and LQKENI. V shed 0 bases and J shed 9 bases, with 9 bases lying between them. The CDR3 spans 12 residues. CDR3 nucleotide sequence: TGTGCCAGCTCACCACCGAAGGGACCGCAGTACTTC. It yields the protein CASSPPKGPQYF.

This clonotype has a count of ten or more. The chain couples TRBV28 to TRBJ2-7; 7 positions match TRBD1. This CDR3 contains 16 residues. J gave up 2 bases and V 6 bases, and 13 bases lay outside the gene matches. Germline V gene lookup returns CDR1 MDHEN and CDR2 SYDVKM. CDR3 amino acids: CASSNSKGAYAYEQYF. The CDR3 DNA reads as TGTGCCAGCAGCAACTCCAAGGGGGCTTATGCCTACGAGCAGTACTTC.

The chain has TRBV6-5 and TRBJ1-2; maybe TRBD1 (6 bases). Trimming took 2 bases from V and 4 from J, leaving 11 bases between them. In germline, CDR1 is MNHEY, CDR2 SVGAGI. The CDR3 is 14 amino acids. In nucleotides, the CDR3 is TGTGCCAGCAGTTACGGACAGAATCGCTATGGCTACACCTTC. This gives the protein CASSYGQNRYGYTF.

The sample holds a few counts of this clonotype. The chain carries TRBV28 and TRBJ1-1, with D perhaps matching TRBD1 (6 bases). Germline V gives CDR1 MDHEN, CDR2 SYDVKM. V lost 6 bases, J lost 2 bases, and 13 bases lay in between. CDR3 length: 14 amino acids. The DNA for the CDR3 is TGTGCCAGCAGGGTAGGGGGGTCTAACACTGAAGCTTTCTTT. It yields the protein CASRVGGSNTEAFF.

In its sample, this clonotype was seen a few times. The chain couples TRBV5-8 to TRBJ2-1; D ambiguous. Germline V gene lookup returns CDR1 SGHTS and CDR2 YDEGEE. The CDR3 sequence is 13 residues long. V lost 0 bases and J 9 bases, leaving 10 bases between the germline ends. This chain's CDR3 is CASSLVGNGEQFF. CDR3 nucleotides: TGTGCCAGCAGCTTGGTCGGAAATGGTGAGCAGTTCTTC.

The gene calls are TRBV20-1 and TRBJ2-1; 12 positions match TRBD1. V was pared by 5 bases and J by 7 bases, with 12 bases of the junction left unmatched. CDR3 length: 16 amino acids. Germline CDR1 and CDR2: DFQATT and SNEGSKA (reference sequence). The CDR3: CSAPGPGQGAENEQFF. Here the CDR3 DNA reads TGCAGTGCTCCAGGTCCGGGACAGGGGGCGGAGAATGAGCAGTTCTTC.

The J gene is TRBJ2-2, the V gene TRBV4-2, with D tentatively TRBD2 (7 bases). V was cut by 0 bases and J by 4 bases, with 12 bases left in between. The germline V gene has CDR1 LGHNA and CDR2 YNFKEQ. The CDR3 length is 16 residues. CDR3 in amino acids: CASSQEVRGATGELFF. The CDR3 DNA is TGTGCCAGCAGCCAAGAAGTTCGGGGGGCCACCGGGGAGCTGTTTTTT.

This clonotype has just a few counts. The CDR3 sequence is CASSRPQEDYEQYF. The CDR3 DNA is TGTGCCAGCAGCCGACCCCAGGAGGACTACGAGCAGTACTTC. V usage is TRBV6-1 and J usage is TRBJ2-7, with a weak D call TRBD2 (5 bases). CDR1 and CDR2 from the germline V gene are MNHNS and SASEGT. The V end was cut by 6 bases, the J end by 3 bases, with 15 bases between. The CDR3 consists of 14 residues.

This clonotype was seen only a few times. The rearrangement joins TRBV20-1 to TRBJ2-5; TRBD1 might be the D (6 bases). V lost 0 bases and J lost 2, with 25 bases in between. The V gene's germline CDR1 is DFQATT and CDR2 SNEGSKA (reference sequence). CDR3 length: 19 residues. CDR3 amino acids: CSARESNFTGRFLQETQYF. The CDR3 DNA is TGCAGTGCTAGAGAATCCAATTTTACAGGGAGATTCTTACAAGAGACCCAGTACTTC.

This sequence joins TRBV5-1 and TRBJ2-3, with TRBD2 matching over 12 bases. The CDR3 totals 15 residues. Germline CDR1 is SGHRS and CDR2 is YFSETQ. The V segment lost 0 bases and the J segment 7 bases; nucleotides outside the gene matches: 3. This chain's CDR3 is CASSLGLAGEHTQYF. CDR3 DNA sequence: TGCGCCAGCAGCTTGGGACTAGCGGGAGAACATACGCAGTATTTT.

This clonotype showed up just a few times. The chain carries TRBV20-1 and TRBJ2-3, with D possibly matching TRBD2 (5 bases). The germline V and J ends were trimmed by 6 bases and 0 bases, with 19 bases remaining between them. This CDR3 has 16 residues. Per the germline V gene, CDR1 is DFQATT and CDR2 is SNEGSKA (reference sequence). CDR3 amino acids: CSADSGLTTSTDTQYF. In nucleotides, the CDR3 is TGCAGTGCCGATTCCGGACTGACGACTAGCACAGATACGCAGTATTTT.

The rearrangement links TRBV12-3 or TRBV12-4 to TRBJ2-2, with 7 bases fitting TRBD1. Trimming took 5 bases from V and 3 from J; bases not matched to a gene: 12. The CDR3 sequence is 17 residues long. The CDR3 sequence is CASSQGVRGSDTGELFF. CDR3 bases: TGTGCCAGCAGTCAGGGAGTCAGGGGGTCTGACACCGGGGAGCTGTTTTTT.

The sample holds a few counts of this clonotype. The chain has TRBV20-1 and TRBJ2-2; 14 bases align to TRBD2. The CDR3 runs to 14 residues. Germline lookup yields CDR1 DFQATT and CDR2 SNEGSKA (reference sequence). The V segment lost 6 bases and the J segment 5 bases; nucleotides outside the gene matches: 2. The CDR3 bases are TGCAGTGCCCGACTAGCGGGAGGGACCGGGGAGCTGTTTTTT. Amino acid sequence: CSARLAGGTGELFF.

This clonotype was found many times. J is TRBJ2-3 and V is TRBV10-3, with 7 bases identical to TRBD1. Trimming removed 6 bases from V and 4 bases from J; junction bases left unmatched: 4. The CDR3 covers 13 residues. Germline lookup yields CDR1 ENHRY and CDR2 SYGVKD. CDR3 nucleotide sequence: TGTGCCATCAGCCGACAGGGCCCAGATACGCAGTATTTT. It specifies CAISRQGPDTQYF.

This clonotype was seen more than once but under ten times. This chain uses TRBV7-2 with TRBJ2-5; D may be TRBD2 (6 bases). This CDR3 is built from 16 residues. Trimming pared 6 bases from V and 5 bases from J, leaving 22 bases between. In germline, CDR1 is SGHTA, CDR2 FQGNSA. The chain's CDR3 is CASSPEGYYLGETQYF. Here the CDR3 DNA reads TGTGCCAGCAGTCCGGAGGGATATTACCTTGGCGAGACCCAGTACTTC.

This clonotype has only a few counts. The chain couples TRBV28 to TRBJ2-7; TRBD1 matches at 10 bases. Losses at the gene ends were 3 bases for V and 4 bases for J; bases not matched to a gene: 6. Germline V CDR1 and CDR2: MDHEN, SYDVKM. This CDR3 has 15 residues. The DNA of the CDR3 is TGTGCCAGCAGTTTGCCGGGACAGGGGACTTACGAGCAGTACTTC. Its translation is CASSLPGQGTYEQYF. The full variable domain, with the rest looked up from reference TRBV28 and TRBJ2-7, is DVKVTQSSRYLVKRTGEKVFLECVQDMDHENMFWYRQDPGLGLRLIYFSYDVKMKEKGDIPEGYSVSREKKERFSLILESASTNQTSMYLCASSLPGQGTYEQYFGPGTRLTVT.